Each of the 22 T cell receptor beta chains below was sequenced from the same sample in a study of OX40 agonist ivuxolimab in advanced cancers. Produced via immunoSEQ multiplex PCR; TCRdb's table is partial and in-frame only. This table has tens of thousands of clones, around four fifths appearing once. This sample comprised CD4+ or CD8+ T cells sorted from blood, obtained in a trial of the OX40 agonist ivuxolimab. The receptors were gathered from an adult with an advanced solid tumor such as melanoma, head and neck, liver or kidney cancer.

V and J are TRBV5-1 and TRBJ2-1, with D perhaps TRBD1 (7 bases). The CDR3 totals 15 residues. The germline V gene encodes CDR1 SGHRS and CDR2 YFSETQ. V gave up 2 bases and J gave up 6 bases, with 15 bases separating them. The CDR3 here is CASSFQGGEGNEQFF. CDR3 sequence (DNA): TGCGCCAGCAGCTTTCAGGGGGGCGAAGGCAATGAGCAGTTCTTC. Based on the CDR3 plus reference TRBV5-1 and TRBJ2-1, the full variable domain is KAGVTQTPRYLIKTRGQQVTLSCSPISGHRSVSWYQQTPGQGLQFLFEYFSETQRNKGNFPGRFSGRQFSNSRSEMNVSTLELGDSALYLCASSFQGGEGNEQFFGPGTRLTVL.

V gene TRBV9 combines with J gene TRBJ2-7; 7 nucleotides align to TRBD1. Germline CDR1 SGDLS, CDR2 YYNGEE. The CDR3 runs to 16 residues. V lost 6 bases and J lost 0; bases outside the gene matches: 12. The CDR3 spells CASTPGRDRSSYEQYF. The CDR3 bases are TGTGCCAGCACCCCAGGTCGGGACAGAAGCTCCTACGAGCAGTACTTC.

This rearrangement joins TRBV4-1 to TRBJ2-3; D remains ambiguous. Germline V CDR1 and CDR2: MGHRA, YSYEKL. Trimming stripped 0 bases from V and 0 bases from J, with 13 bases between. The CDR3 has 17 amino acids. For the CDR3, the DNA is TGCGCCAGCAGCCAAGACCCCCCAGGAACTAGCACAGATACGCAGTATTTT. Protein product: CASSQDPPGTSTDTQYF.

J is TRBJ1-1 and V is TRBV6-1, with D hard to call. CDR3 size: 14 residues. Germline V gives CDR1 MNHNS, CDR2 SASEGT. Trimming removed 2 bases from V and 1 base from J, with 8 bases in between. CDR3 nucleotides: TGTGCCAGCAGTGAACATGACGGGAACACTGAAGCTTTCTTT. It specifies CASSEHDGNTEAFF.

Regarding this clone: Possible read error: a much larger clone is one base away. The V and J genes are TRBV5-6 and TRBJ2-1; D unclear. This CDR3 region has 12 residues. V was shortened by 5 bases and J by 0 bases, with 3 bases between the two germline ends. In germline, CDR1 is SGHDT, CDR2 YYEEEE. The CDR3 reads CASSFSYNEQFF. In DNA form, the CDR3 reads TGTGCCAGCAGTTTCTCCTACAATGAGCAGTTCTTC.

This chain connects TRBV5-4 to TRBJ2-1; 7 nucleotides line up with TRBD1. There are 15 residues in the CDR3. The V gene's germline CDR1 is SGHNT and CDR2 YYREEE (reference sequence). V gave up 2 bases and J gave up 12 bases; unmatched junction bases: 14. CDR3 in amino acids: CASSFGTAQPIGQFF. Written as DNA, the CDR3 is TGTGCCAGCAGCTTCGGGACAGCACAGCCGATCGGGCAGTTCTTC.

The genes are TRBV11-2 and TRBJ2-7; 9 bases match TRBD1. V was pared by 4 bases and J by 0 bases, with 7 bases of the junction left unmatched. The CDR3 length is 16 residues. From germline, CDR1 is SGHAT and CDR2 FQNNGV. The chain's CDR3 is CASSSEGGQGSYEQYF. The CDR3 DNA reads TGTGCCAGCAGCTCCGAGGGGGGACAGGGCTCCTACGAGCAGTACTTC. Full variable domain (remainder filled in from reference TRBV11-2 and TRBJ2-7): EAGVAQSPRYKIIEKRQSVAFWCNPISGHATLYWYQQILGQGPKLLIQFQNNGVVDDSQLPKDRFSAERLKGVDSTLKIQPAKLEDSAVYLCASSSEGGQGSYEQYFGPGTRLTVT.

The chain carries TRBV28 and TRBJ2-5, with a weak D call TRBD2 (5 bases). CDR1 MDHEN and CDR2 SYDVKM come from the germline V gene. V gave up 5 bases and J gave up 4 bases, with 17 bases separating them. CDR3 length: 15 residues. CDR3 amino acids: CASSLTLVRLETQYF. The CDR3 DNA is TGTGCCAGCAGTCTAACACTAGTACGGTTAGAGACCCAGTACTTC.

This chain uses TRBV4-1 with TRBJ1-6, with 8 bases identical to TRBD1. The CDR3 runs to 14 residues. CDR1 and CDR2 (germline): MGHRA, YSYEKL. The ends lost 4 bases at V and 8 bases at J; junction bases unmatched: 4. CDR3 protein: CASSRGTGYSPLHF. The CDR3 DNA is TGCGCCAGCAGCCGAGGGACAGGCTATTCACCCCTCCACTTT.

The rearrangement joins TRBV13 to TRBJ2-2; tentative D call: TRBD1 (6 bases). The CDR3 is 13 residues long. Trimming took 3 bases from V and 4 from J, leaving 6 bases between them. Germline CDR1 and CDR2: PRHDT and FYEKMQ (reference sequence). The chain's CDR3 is CASSFRGTGELFF. In nucleotides, the CDR3 is TGTGCCAGCAGCTTCAGGGGCACCGGGGAGCTGTTTTTT.

This clone was detected only once. The V and J genes are TRBV19 and TRBJ1-1; D is ambiguous. CDR1 and CDR2 from the germline V gene are LNHDA and SQIVND (reference sequence). The CDR3 covers 15 residues. V was clipped by 3 bases and J by 1 base, with 12 bases between them. In DNA form, the CDR3 reads TGTGCCAGTAGTATGATGGCGAAGGGGAACACTGAAGCTTTCTTT. It codes for CASSMMAKGNTEAFF.

The chain links TRBV5-1 to TRBJ2-3; D not certain. V was trimmed by 3 bases and J by 5 bases, leaving 4 bases between them. The CDR3 totals 11 residues. CDR1 and CDR2 (germline): SGHRS, YFSETQ. CDR3 in amino acids: CASSSEDTQYF. Here the CDR3 DNA reads TGCGCCAGCAGCTCCGAAGATACGCAGTATTTT.

This rearrangement joins TRBV5-8 to TRBJ2-1; D is undetermined. Germline lookup yields CDR1 SGHTS and CDR2 YDEGEE. The CDR3 extends over 14 amino acids. Deletions cut 4 bases from V and 7 bases from J, with 15 bases between. CDR3 sequence reads: CASSLGFGLNEQFF. Here the CDR3 DNA reads TGTGCCAGCAGCCTTGGTTTCGGTCTGAATGAGCAGTTCTTC.

This clone counts as medium-sized. The chain links TRBV28 to TRBJ2-1; 7 bases line up with TRBD1. Germline V CDR1 and CDR2: MDHEN, SYDVKM. J gave up 6 bases and V 6 bases, and 11 bases lay outside the gene matches. The CDR3 is 15 residues long. The CDR3 loop is CASSSRQGFPNEQFF. The CDR3, as DNA: TGTGCCAGCAGCTCGCGACAGGGATTCCCCAATGAGCAGTTCTTC.

The chain couples TRBV28 to TRBJ2-7; TRBD1 matches at 11 bases. The V and J ends lost 5 bases and 4 bases, in that order; junction bases with no gene match: 10. The CDR3 length is 16 residues. Germline values: CDR1 MDHEN, CDR2 SYDVKM. Here the CDR3 DNA reads TGTGCCAGCAGTCCACAAACGGGACAGGGGGTATACGAGCAGTACTTC. This gives the protein CASSPQTGQGVYEQYF.

CDR3 coding DNA: TGTGCCAGCAGTCTAAGGACTAGCGGAGCGGTATACGAGCAGTACTTC. Amino acid sequence: CASSLRTSGAVYEQYF. The chain is built from TRBV27 and TRBJ2-7; 10 bases match TRBD2. Germline CDR1 and CDR2: MNHEY and SMNVEV (reference sequence). Trimming removed 5 bases from V and 4 bases from J; junction bases left unmatched: 11. The CDR3 covers 16 residues.

J is TRBJ2-3 and V is TRBV7-3, with a weak D call TRBD2 (6 bases). This CDR3 spans 16 amino acids. Per the germline V gene, CDR1 is SGHTA and CDR2 is FQGTGA. Trimming left V 4 bases short and J 2 bases short, with 16 bases between. The DNA of the CDR3 is TGTGCCAGCAGCTCCGGACTACATACGGCCACAGATACGCAGTATTTT. Protein: CASSSGLHTATDTQYF.

V and J are TRBV4-2 and TRBJ2-3; 7 bases agree with TRBD1. The CDR3 is 15 residues long. Germline CDR1 and CDR2: LGHNA and YNFKEQ. The junction had 4 bases not matched to a gene; V was cut back by 0 bases and J by 4 bases. The CDR3 loop reads CASSQESGGADTQYF. Here the CDR3 DNA reads TGTGCCAGCAGCCAAGAGTCAGGGGGTGCAGATACGCAGTATTTT.

The V call is TRBV25-1, the J call TRBJ2-1; 10 positions match TRBD2. This CDR3 is 14 amino acids long. Trimming removed 8 bases from V and 0 bases from J; junction bases left unmatched: 1. The germline gives CDR1 MGHDK, CDR2 SYGVNS. The CDR3 DNA sequence: TGTGCCAGCCAGCGGGGGGGCTCCTACAATGAGCAGTTCTTC. Residues: CASQRGGSYNEQFF.

The gene calls are TRBV28 and TRBJ2-7; 9 bases match TRBD1. V was pared by 5 bases and J by 6 bases, with 17 bases of the junction left unmatched. This CDR3 has 17 residues. Germline lookup yields CDR1 MDHEN and CDR2 SYDVKM. The CDR3 DNA is TGTGCCAGCAGTAAAGGGACAGGGATCCTCGGCTTTGTCGAGCAGTACTTC. Its protein product is CASSKGTGILGFVEQYF.

CDR3 DNA: TGTGCCAGCAGTCCACTACAGGGGGCGAGAGAGACCCAGTACTTC. Its translation is CASSPLQGARETQYF. V gene TRBV27 combines with J gene TRBJ2-5; 9 nucleotides match TRBD1. The V gene's germline CDR1 is MNHEY and CDR2 SMNVEV (reference sequence). The CDR3 covers 15 residues. J was trimmed by 4 bases and V by 5 bases; bases with no gene match: 8.

The chain employs TRBV7-9 and TRBJ1-2, with D tentatively TRBD1 (5 bases). Germline V CDR1 and CDR2: SEHNR, FQNEAQ (reference sequence). Trimming shortened V by 3 bases and J by 1 base, and 15 bases separated the two germline ends. The CDR3 has 16 amino acids. The CDR3 sequence is CASSLLSDSFNYGYTF. The CDR3 region has the DNA TGTGCCAGCAGCTTGCTATCCGACAGCTTTAACTATGGCTACACCTTC.